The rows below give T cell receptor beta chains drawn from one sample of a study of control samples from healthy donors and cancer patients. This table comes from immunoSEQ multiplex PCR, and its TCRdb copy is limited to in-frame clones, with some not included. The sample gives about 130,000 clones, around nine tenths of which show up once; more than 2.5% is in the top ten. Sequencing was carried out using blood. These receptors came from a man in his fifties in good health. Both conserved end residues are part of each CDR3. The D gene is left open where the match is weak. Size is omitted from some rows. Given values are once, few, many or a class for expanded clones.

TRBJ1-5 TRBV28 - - CASRTGGGGQPQHF TGTGCCAGCCGGACTGGGGGGGGAGGTCAGCCCCAGCATTTT
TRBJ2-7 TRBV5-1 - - CASSLIPQSSYEQYF TGCGCCAGCAGCTTGATCCCTCAGAGCTCCTACGAGCAGTACTTC
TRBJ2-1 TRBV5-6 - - CASSLGRGDEQFF TGTGCCAGCAGCTTGGGCAGGGGGGACGAGCAGTTCTTC
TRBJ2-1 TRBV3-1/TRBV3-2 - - CASSQTYGAAKVGSEQFF TGTGCCAGCAGCCAAACCTACGGGGCCGCTAAAGTCGGGAGTGAGCAGTTCTTC
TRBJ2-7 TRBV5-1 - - CASSLDTTYEQYF TGCGCCAGCAGCTTGGATACCACCTACGAGCAGTACTTC
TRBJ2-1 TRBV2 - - CASSEIASVLNEQFF TGTGCCAGCAGTGAAATAGCTAGCGTTCTCAATGAGCAGTTCTTC
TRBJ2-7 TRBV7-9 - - CASSFPDLRSSYEQYF TGTGCCAGCAGCTTCCCGGACCTCAGGAGCTCCTACGAGCAGTACTTC
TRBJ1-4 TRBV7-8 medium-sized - CATNRGRFNEKLFF TGTGCCACCAACCGTGGGCGGTTTAATGAAAAACTGTTTTTT
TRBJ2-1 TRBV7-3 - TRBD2 CASSLLAGEYNEQFF TGTGCCAGCAGCTTACTAGCGGGGGAATACAATGAGCAGTTCTTC
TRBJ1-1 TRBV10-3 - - CAISEGGPLTEAFF TGTGCCATCAGTGAAGGGGGACCACTCACTGAAGCTTTCTTT
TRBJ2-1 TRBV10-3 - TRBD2 CAISEAGSGGYNEQFF TGTGCCATCAGTGAGGCGGGTAGCGGGGGGTACAATGAGCAGTTCTTC
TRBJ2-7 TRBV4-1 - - CASSPLALDYYEQYF TGCGCCAGCAGCCCCCTGGCTCTGGATTATTACGAGCAGTACTTC
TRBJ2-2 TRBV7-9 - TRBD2 CASSSRLAPPSGELFF TGTGCCAGCAGCTCTCGACTAGCCCCCCCGAGCGGGGAGCTGTTTTTT
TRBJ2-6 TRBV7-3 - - CASSLNEAGANVLTF TGTGCCAGCAGCTTAAATGAGGCTGGGGCCAACGTCCTGACTTTC
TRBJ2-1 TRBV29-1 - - CSVEIFTDLLSYNEQFF TGCAGCGTTGAAATTTTTACGGATTTACTCTCCTACAATGAGCAGTTCTTC
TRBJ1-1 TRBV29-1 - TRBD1 CSVVRQGTEAFF TGCAGCGTCGTACGACAGGGGACTGAAGCTTTCTTT
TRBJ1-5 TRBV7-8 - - CASSLVEGSGQPQHF TGTGCCAGCAGCTTAGTCGAGGGTTCGGGGCAGCCCCAGCATTTT
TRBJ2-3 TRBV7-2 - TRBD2 CASSTGLAGGDTQYF TGTGCCAGCAGCACGGGACTAGCGGGGGGAGATACGCAGTATTTT
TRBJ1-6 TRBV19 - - CASTTEGYNSPLHF TGTGCCAGTACCACGGAGGGCTATAATTCACCCCTCCACTTT
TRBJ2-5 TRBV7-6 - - CASSLSWAGIEETQYF TGTGCCAGCAGCTTATCGTGGGCAGGGATAGAAGAGACCCAGTACTTC
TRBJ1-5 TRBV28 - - CASSSLTQPQHF TGTGCCAGCAGTTCCCTCACTCAGCCCCAGCATTTT
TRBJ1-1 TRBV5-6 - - CASSLIGLGTEAFF TGTGCCAGCAGCTTAATAGGGTTGGGCACTGAAGCTTTCTTT
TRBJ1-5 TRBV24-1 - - CATSDLHGNQPQHF TGTGCCACCAGTGATTTGCATGGGAATCAGCCCCAGCATTTT
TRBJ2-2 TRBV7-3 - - CASSFGYANTGELFF TGTGCCAGCAGCTTCGGCTACGCGAACACCGGGGAGCTGTTTTTT
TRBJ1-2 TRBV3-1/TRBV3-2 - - CASSLGVGYYGYTF TGTGCCAGCAGCTTGGGAGTCGGTTACTATGGCTACACCTTC
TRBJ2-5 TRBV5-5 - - CASSLIGTVKETQYF TGTGCCAGCAGCTTAATCGGGACTGTAAAAGAGACCCAGTACTTC
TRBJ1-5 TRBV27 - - CASSKGSDPQEHF TGTGCCAGCAGTAAAGGAAGTGACCCACAGGAGCATTTT
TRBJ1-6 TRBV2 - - CASLEGYVSSPLHF TGTGCCAGCCTAGAGGGCTATGTGAGTTCACCCCTCCACTTT
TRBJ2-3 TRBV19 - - CASSIDPGTDTQYF TGTGCCAGTAGTATAGATCCAGGCACAGATACGCAGTATTTT
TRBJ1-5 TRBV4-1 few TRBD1 CASSADRDSWPQHF TGCGCCAGCAGCGCGGACAGGGACAGCTGGCCCCAGCATTTT
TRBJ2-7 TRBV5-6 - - CASSLGSSYEQYF TGTGCCAGCAGCTTGGGGTCGTCCTACGAGCAGTACTTC
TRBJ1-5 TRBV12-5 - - CASGLFGGSNQPQHF TGTGCTAGTGGTTTATTCGGGGGAAGCAATCAGCCCCAGCATTTT
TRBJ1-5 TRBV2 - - CASTPRARSGNQPQHF TGTGCCAGCACCCCGAGGGCGAGGAGTGGCAATCAGCCCCAGCATTTT
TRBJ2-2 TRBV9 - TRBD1 CASTSSGGFGTGELFF TGTGCCAGCACCTCCTCAGGGGGCTTCGGAACCGGGGAGCTGTTTTTT
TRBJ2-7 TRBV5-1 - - CASSSGSKGGEQYF TGCGCCAGCAGCTCCGGATCCAAAGGAGGCGAGCAGTACTTC
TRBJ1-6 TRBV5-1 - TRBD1 CASRGTENSPLHF TGCGCCAGCCGAGGGACAGAGAATTCACCCCTCCACTTT
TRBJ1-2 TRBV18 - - CASSPPAGGYTF TGTGCCAGCTCACCACCGGCAGGTGGCTACACCTTC
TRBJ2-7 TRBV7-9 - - CASSPSSSYEQYF TGTGCCAGCAGCCCCAGTAGCTCCTACGAGCAGTACTTC
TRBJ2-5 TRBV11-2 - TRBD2 CASSSEAGGRETQYF TGTGCCAGCAGCTCAGAAGCGGGGGGTAGGGAGACCCAGTACTTC
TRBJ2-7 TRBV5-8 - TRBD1 CASSLDDRAYSYEQYF TGTGCCAGCAGCTTGGACGACAGGGCGTACTCCTACGAGCAGTACTTC
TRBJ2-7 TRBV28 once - CASSGRASVQYF TGTGCCAGCAGTGGGCGGGCCTCAGTGCAGTACTTC
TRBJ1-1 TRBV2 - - CASRGTGQRISNTEAFF TGTGCCAGCAGGGGGACGGGACAAAGGATATCGAACACTGAAGCTTTCTTT
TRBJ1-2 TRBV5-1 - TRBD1 CASSPGTVSLVGNYGYTF TGCGCCAGCAGCCCGGGGACAGTTTCTTTGGTCGGGAACTATGGCTACACCTTC
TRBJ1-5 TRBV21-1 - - CASSKGDRPYSNQPQHF TGTGCCAGCAGCAAGGGGGACAGACCGTATAGCAATCAGCCCCAGCATTTT
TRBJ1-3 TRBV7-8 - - CASSHITGLDSGNTIYF TGTGCCAGCAGCCACATTACAGGGTTAGACTCTGGAAACACCATATATTTT
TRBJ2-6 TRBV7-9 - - CASSLDLPSSGANVLTF TGTGCCAGCAGCTTAGATCTACCCTCCTCTGGGGCCAACGTCCTGACTTTC
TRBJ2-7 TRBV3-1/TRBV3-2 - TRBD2 CASSQGTSGGYEQYF TGTGCCAGCAGCCAAGGGACTAGCGGGGGGTACGAGCAGTACTTC
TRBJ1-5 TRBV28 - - CASTFQGLGNNQPQHF TGTGCCAGCACCTTTCAGGGTCTAGGAAACAATCAGCCCCAGCATTTT
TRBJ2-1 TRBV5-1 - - CASGPPDNEQFF TGCGCCAGCGGCCCCCCCGACAATGAGCAGTTCTTC
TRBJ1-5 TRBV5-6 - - CASSFQNQPQHF TGTGCCAGCAGCTTTCAGAATCAGCCCCAGCATTTT
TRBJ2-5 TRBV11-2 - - CASSFSEKETQYF TGTGCCAGCAGCTTCTCTGAAAAAGAGACCCAGTACTTC
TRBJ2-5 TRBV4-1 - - CASRRGGGAEETQYF TGCGCCAGCCGACGAGGAGGGGGGGCCGAAGAGACCCAGTACTTC
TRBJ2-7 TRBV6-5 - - CASSQDPSYEQYF TGTGCCAGCAGCCAAGACCCTTCTTACGAGCAGTACTTC
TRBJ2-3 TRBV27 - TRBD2 CASSLRGGVYGTQYF TGTGCCAGCAGTTTGCGGGGGGGGGTGTATGGTACGCAGTATTTT
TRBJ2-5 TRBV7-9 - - CASSPRWGAREETQYF TGTGCCAGCAGTCCCCGGTGGGGGGCTAGGGAAGAGACCCAGTACTTC
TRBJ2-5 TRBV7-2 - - CASSPTETQYF TGTGCCAGCAGCCCGACAGAGACCCAGTACTTC
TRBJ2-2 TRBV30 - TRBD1 CAWNEQGNGELFF TGTGCCTGGAACGAACAGGGGAACGGGGAGCTGTTTTTT
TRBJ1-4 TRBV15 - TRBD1 CATSRRVLGTGGLVEKLFF TGTGCCACCAGCCGCCGGGTATTAGGGACAGGGGGCTTGGTTGAAAAACTGTTTTTT
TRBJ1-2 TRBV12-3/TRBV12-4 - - CASSTRGLYGYTF TGTGCCAGCTCCACCCGGGGCCTCTATGGCTACACCTTC